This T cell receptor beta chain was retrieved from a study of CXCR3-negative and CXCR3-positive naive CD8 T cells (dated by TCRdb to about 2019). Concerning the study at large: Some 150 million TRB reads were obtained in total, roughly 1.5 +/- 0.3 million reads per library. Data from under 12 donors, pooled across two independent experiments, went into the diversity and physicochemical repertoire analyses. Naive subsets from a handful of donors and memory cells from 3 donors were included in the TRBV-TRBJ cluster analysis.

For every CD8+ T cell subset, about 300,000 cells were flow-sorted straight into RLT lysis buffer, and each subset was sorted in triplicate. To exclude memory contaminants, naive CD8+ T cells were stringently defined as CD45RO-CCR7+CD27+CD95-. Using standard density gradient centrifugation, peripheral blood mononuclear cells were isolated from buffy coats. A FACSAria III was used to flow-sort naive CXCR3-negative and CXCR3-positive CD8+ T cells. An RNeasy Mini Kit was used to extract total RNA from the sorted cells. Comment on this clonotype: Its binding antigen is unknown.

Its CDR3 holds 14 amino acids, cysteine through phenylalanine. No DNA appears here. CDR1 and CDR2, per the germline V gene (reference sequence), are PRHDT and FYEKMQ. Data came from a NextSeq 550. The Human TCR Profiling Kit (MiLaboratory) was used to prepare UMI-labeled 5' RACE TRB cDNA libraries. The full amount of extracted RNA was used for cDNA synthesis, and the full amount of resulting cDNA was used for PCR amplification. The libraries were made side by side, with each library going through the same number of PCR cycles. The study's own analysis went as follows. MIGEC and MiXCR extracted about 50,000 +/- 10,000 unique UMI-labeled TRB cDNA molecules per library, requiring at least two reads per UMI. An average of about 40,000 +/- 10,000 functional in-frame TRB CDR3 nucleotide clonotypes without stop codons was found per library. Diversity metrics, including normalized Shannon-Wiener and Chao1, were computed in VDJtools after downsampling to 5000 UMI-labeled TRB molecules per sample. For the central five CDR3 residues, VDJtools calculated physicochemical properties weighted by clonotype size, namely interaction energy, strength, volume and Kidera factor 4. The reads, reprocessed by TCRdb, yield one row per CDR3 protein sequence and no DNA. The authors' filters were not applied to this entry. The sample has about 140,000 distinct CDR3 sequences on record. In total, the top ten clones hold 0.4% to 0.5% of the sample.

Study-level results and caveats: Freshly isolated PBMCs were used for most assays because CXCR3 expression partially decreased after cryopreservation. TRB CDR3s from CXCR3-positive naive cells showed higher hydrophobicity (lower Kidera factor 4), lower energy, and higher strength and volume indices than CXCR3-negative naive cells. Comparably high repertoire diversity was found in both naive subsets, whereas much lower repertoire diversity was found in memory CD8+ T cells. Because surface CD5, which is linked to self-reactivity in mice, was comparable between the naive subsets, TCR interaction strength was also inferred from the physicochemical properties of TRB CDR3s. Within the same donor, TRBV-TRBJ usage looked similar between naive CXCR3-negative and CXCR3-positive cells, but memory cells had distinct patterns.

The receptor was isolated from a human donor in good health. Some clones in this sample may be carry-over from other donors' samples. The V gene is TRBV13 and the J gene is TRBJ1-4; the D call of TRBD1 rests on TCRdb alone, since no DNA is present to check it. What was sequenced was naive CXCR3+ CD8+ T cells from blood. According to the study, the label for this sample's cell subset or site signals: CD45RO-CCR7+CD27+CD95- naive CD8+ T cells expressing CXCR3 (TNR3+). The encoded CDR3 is CASSSGTGREKLFF.